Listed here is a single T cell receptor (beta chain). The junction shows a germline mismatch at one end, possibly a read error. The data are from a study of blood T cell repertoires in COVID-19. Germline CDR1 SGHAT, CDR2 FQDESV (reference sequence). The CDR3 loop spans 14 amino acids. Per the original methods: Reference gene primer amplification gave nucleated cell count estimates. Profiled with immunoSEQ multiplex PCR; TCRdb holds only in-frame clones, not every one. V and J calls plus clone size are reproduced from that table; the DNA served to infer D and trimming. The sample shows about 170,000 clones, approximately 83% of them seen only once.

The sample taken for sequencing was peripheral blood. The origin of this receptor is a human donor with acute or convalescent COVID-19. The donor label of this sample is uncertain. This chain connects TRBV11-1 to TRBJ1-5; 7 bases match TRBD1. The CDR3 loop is CASSLAGGNQPQHF. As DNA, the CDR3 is TGTGCCAGCAGCTTAGCAGGGGGCAACCAGCCCCAGCATTTT. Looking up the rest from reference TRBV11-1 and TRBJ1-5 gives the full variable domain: EAEVAQSPRYKITEKSQAVAFWCDPISGHATLYWYRQILGQGPELLVQFQDESVVDDSQLPKDRFSAERLKGVDSTLKIQPAELGDSAMYLCASSLAGGNQPQHFGDGTRLSIL.